A selection of T cell receptor beta chains follows, all from one sample in a study of OX40 agonist ivuxolimab in advanced cancers. Clones were read by immunoSEQ multiplex PCR, and TCRdb kept only the in-frame ones, dropping some. The repertoire holds tens of thousands of clones, around nine tenths seen once, with less than 1.5% in the top ten. The sequenced sample was CD4+ or CD8+ T cells sorted from blood, obtained in a trial of the OX40 agonist ivuxolimab. These receptors were taken from an adult with an advanced solid tumor such as melanoma, head and neck, liver or kidney cancer. CDR3s include the opening cysteine and the closing phenylalanine or tryptophan. D genes are given only for firm matches. Not every row has a clone size; where given, it reads once, few, many or a size class.

J gene | V gene | clone size | D gene | CDR3 protein | CDR3 DNA
TRBJ1-5 | TRBV7-6 | . | . | CASSFGVRQPQHF | TGTGCCAGCAGCTTTGGGGTTAGACAGCCCCAGCATTTT
TRBJ2-5 | TRBV14 | . | . | CASSLSETQYF | TGTGCCAGCAGCCTAAGTGAGACCCAGTACTTC
TRBJ1-6 | TRBV9 | . | TRBD1 | CASSVDRGSSPLHF | TGTGCCAGCAGCGTTGACAGGGGGAGTTCACCCCTCCACTTT
TRBJ2-7 | TRBV7-9 | . | TRBD2 | CASSPRTSGGYEQYF | TGTGCCAGCAGCCCCCGGACTAGCGGGGGTTACGAGCAGTACTTC
TRBJ2-7 | TRBV6-5 | few | TRBD1 | CASSYPGTADEQYF | TGTGCCAGCAGTTACCCCGGGACAGCTGACGAGCAGTACTTC
TRBJ1-4 | TRBV7-9 | . | . | CASSSIWTVRGEKLFF | TGTGCCAGCAGTTCCATCTGGACGGTACGTGGTGAAAAACTGTTTTTT
TRBJ1-4 | TRBV7-9 | . | . | CASSPGWATNEKLFF | TGTGCCAGCAGCCCCGGGTGGGCAACTAATGAAAAACTGTTTTTT
TRBJ1-2 | TRBV6-5 | . | TRBD1 | CASSYTRPDRGQGYTF | TGTGCCAGCAGTTACACCCGCCCGGACAGGGGGCAAGGCTACACCTTC
TRBJ2-1 | TRBV7-3 | . | TRBD1 | CASSLLQGSDEQFF | TGTGCCAGCAGCTTACTACAGGGGAGCGATGAGCAGTTCTTC
TRBJ1-1 | TRBV7-8 | . | TRBD1 | CASSFTGVSEAFF | TGTGCCAGCAGTTTCACAGGGGTTTCTGAAGCTTTCTTT
TRBJ1-3 | TRBV4-1 | . | . | CASSQMVISGNTIYF | TGCGCCAGCAGCCAAATGGTGATCTCTGGAAACACCATATATTTT
TRBJ1-4 | TRBV27 | . | TRBD1 | CASSLNSGGAEKLFF | TGTGCCAGCAGTTTGAATTCAGGGGGGGCCGAAAAACTGTTTTTT
TRBJ1-2 | TRBV29-1 | few | TRBD1 | CSVEAGGGYGYTF | TGCAGCGTTGAAGCAGGGGGCGGCTATGGCTACACCTTC
TRBJ2-5 | TRBV5-4 | once | TRBD2 | CASSPPPPGLQETQYF | TGTGCCAGCAGCCCTCCCCCTCCGGGACTACAAGAGACCCAGTACTTC
TRBJ1-2 | TRBV19 | . | TRBD1 | CASSFPGQGHYGYTF | TGTGCCAGTAGTTTCCCGGGACAGGGACACTATGGCTACACCTTC
TRBJ1-4 | TRBV6-1 | few | . | CASSPRGGDEKLFF | TGTGCCAGCAGCCCCCGGGGGGGAGATGAAAAACTGTTTTTT
TRBJ1-2 | TRBV4-1 | . | TRBD1 | CASSNRQGAFRGYTF | TGCGCCAGCAGCAACCGACAGGGGGCCTTCCGCGGCTACACCTTC
TRBJ2-3 | TRBV6-5 | . | . | CASSPVTRTDTQYF | TGTGCCAGCAGCCCGGTAACGCGCACAGATACGCAGTATTTT
TRBJ2-1 | TRBV28 | . | . | CASIPVGDYNEQFF | TGTGCCAGCATTCCGGTAGGGGATTACAATGAGCAGTTCTTC
TRBJ2-1 | TRBV10-3 | . | TRBD2 | CAISESRAGGSEQFF | TGTGCCATCAGTGAGTCGCGGGCGGGGGGAAGTGAGCAGTTCTTC
TRBJ2-2 | TRBV4-2 | . | . | CASSQVPPTGELFF | TGTGCCAGCAGCCAAGTCCCCCCCACCGGGGAGCTGTTTTTT
TRBJ2-3 | TRBV5-1 | . | . | CASSFQGGTDTQYF | TGCGCCAGCAGCTTCCAGGGCGGCACAGATACGCAGTATTTT
TRBJ1-4 | TRBV6-6 | . | TRBD1 | CASRTGEGEKLFF | TGTGCCAGCCGGACAGGGGAGGGCGAAAAACTGTTTTTT
TRBJ1-5 | TRBV28 | . | . | CASVQAGAYLRGYQPQHF | TGTGCCAGCGTACAAGCGGGGGCCTACCTAAGGGGGTATCAGCCCCAGCATTTT
TRBJ2-1 | TRBV11-3 | . | TRBD1 | CASSTDRQGRRANEQFF | TGTGCCAGCAGCACAGATCGACAGGGGAGAAGGGCGAATGAGCAGTTCTTC
TRBJ2-7 | TRBV28 | . | . | CASSLTGQGSSYEQYF | TGTGCCAGCAGTTTAACTGGGCAGGGTAGCTCCTACGAGCAGTACTTC
TRBJ2-7 | TRBV11-1 | . | TRBD2 | CASRSTGGSYEQYF | TGTGCCAGTCGTTCAACGGGGGGATCCTACGAGCAGTACTTC
TRBJ2-2 | TRBV9 | . | . | CASSGLDWNTGELFF | TGTGCCAGCAGCGGACTGGACTGGAACACCGGGGAGCTGTTTTTT